This TCR beta chain was captured by sequencing in a study of blood T cells in healthy people across ages. General observations from the study: There was a strong correlation between TCR beta diversity and naive T cell percentage.

Each donor had about 9.6 milliliters of peripheral blood drawn. This clonotype was detected only a few times. Its antigen is as yet unknown. The trim removed 1 base at V and 3 bases at J, leaving 2 bases unmatched. This CDR3 has 14 amino acids. From germline, CDR1 is LNHDA and CDR2 SQIVND (reference sequence). The authors ran a second PCR of roughly 7 to 11 cycles using a sample-barcoded 5' primer and a J-beta primer mix. Every cDNA molecule bore a tag from a template-switch adaptor containing 12 random nucleotides. TCRdb ran MiXCR on the 5' RACE reads and lists one entry per CDR3 protein. The sample has some 760,000 distinct CDR3 sequences; roughly 25% are singletons. This same sample was also taken into another study, of T cells of mothers and their children. That source notes: Related mother-child pairs showed slightly, non-significantly higher overlap than unrelated pairs.

The chain carries TRBV19 and TRBJ2-5; 7 bases are shared with TRBD1. This TCR was recovered from a boy aged 5-17 years in good health. Sequences were obtained from blood. CDR3 nucleotides: TGTGCCAGTAGTATAGGGGGACAGAAAGAGACCCAGTACTTC. Its translation is CASSIGGQKETQYF.